Listed here are 2 T cell receptor beta chains from one sample, sequenced in a study of cytomegalovirus exposure and HLA in healthy donors. The study ran its PCR with 60 Vbeta and 13 Jbeta primers. The protocol was immunoSEQ multiplex PCR, while the TCRdb copy is restricted to in-frame clones and leaves out a portion. The sample consists of some 70,000 clones, around 78% of them appearing once. Sequenced input: PBMCs. All receptors come from a man over 45 in good health and CMV-seronegative.

This rearrangement joins TRBV7-3 to TRBJ2-1; TRBD2 matches 11 bases. The length of the CDR3 is 15 residues. V lost 6 bases and J lost 10; bases outside the gene matches: 11. In germline, CDR1 is SGHTA, CDR2 FQGTGA. The CDR3, as DNA: TGTGCCAGCAGGTCTAGCGGGGGGCCCCGTGAAGAGCAGTTCTTC. Its protein is CASRSSGGPREEQFF.

The chain carries TRBV5-6 and TRBJ2-7; D is possibly TRBD2 (5 bases). V was shortened by 5 bases and J by 3 bases, with 12 bases between the two germline ends. Per germline, CDR1 SGHDT and CDR2 YYEEEE. CDR3 size: 13 residues. The chain's CDR3 is CASSRQEVYEQYF. For the CDR3, the DNA is TGTGCCAGCAGTCGGCAGGAGGTCTACGAGCAGTACTTC.